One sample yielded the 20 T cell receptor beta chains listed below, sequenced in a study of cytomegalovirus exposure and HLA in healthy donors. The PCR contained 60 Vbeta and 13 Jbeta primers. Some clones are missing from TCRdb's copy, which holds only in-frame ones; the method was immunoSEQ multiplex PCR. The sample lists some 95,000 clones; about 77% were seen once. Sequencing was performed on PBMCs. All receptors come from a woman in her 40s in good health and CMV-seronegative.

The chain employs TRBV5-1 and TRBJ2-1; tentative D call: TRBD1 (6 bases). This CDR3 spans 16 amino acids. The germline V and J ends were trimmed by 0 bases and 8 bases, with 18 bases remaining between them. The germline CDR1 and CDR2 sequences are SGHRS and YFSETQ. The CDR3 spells CASSLEAQGIRDEQFF. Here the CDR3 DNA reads TGCGCCAGCAGCTTGGAGGCGCAGGGGATAAGAGATGAGCAGTTCTTC.

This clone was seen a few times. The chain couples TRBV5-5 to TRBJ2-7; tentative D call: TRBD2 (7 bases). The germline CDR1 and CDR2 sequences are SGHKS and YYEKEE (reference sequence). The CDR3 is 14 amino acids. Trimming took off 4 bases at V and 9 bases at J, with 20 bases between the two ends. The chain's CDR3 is CASSRGGAGDAQYF. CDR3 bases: TGTGCCAGCAGCAGGGGAGGGGCAGGGGACGCGCAGTACTTC.

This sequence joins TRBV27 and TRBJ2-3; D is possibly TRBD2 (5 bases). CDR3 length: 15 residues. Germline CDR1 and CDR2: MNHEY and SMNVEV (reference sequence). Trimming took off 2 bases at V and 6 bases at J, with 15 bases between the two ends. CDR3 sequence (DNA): TGTGCCAGCAGTTTAAGAGGTCCAAGAGGGGATACGCAGTATTTT. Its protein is CASSLRGPRGDTQYF.

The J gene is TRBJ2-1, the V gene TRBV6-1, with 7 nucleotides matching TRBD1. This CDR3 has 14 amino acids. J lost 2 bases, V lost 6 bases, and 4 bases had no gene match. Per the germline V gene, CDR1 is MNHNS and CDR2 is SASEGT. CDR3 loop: CASSTGATYNEQFF. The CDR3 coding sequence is TGTGCCAGCAGCACAGGGGCCACCTACAATGAGCAGTTCTTC.

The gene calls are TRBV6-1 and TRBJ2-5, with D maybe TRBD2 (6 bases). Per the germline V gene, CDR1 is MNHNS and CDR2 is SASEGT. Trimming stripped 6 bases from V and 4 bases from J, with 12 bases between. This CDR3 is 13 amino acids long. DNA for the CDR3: TGTGCCAGCAGCTGGACCGGGAGAGAGACCCAGTACTTC. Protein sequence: CASSWTGRETQYF.

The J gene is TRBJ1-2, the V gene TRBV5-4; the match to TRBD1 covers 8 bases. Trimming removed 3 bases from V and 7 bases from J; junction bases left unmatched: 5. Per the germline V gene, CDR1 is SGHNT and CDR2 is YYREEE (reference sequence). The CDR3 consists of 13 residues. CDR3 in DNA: TGTGCCAGCAGCTCCTCAGGGGGCGGTGGCTACACCTTC. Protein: CASSSSGGGGYTF.

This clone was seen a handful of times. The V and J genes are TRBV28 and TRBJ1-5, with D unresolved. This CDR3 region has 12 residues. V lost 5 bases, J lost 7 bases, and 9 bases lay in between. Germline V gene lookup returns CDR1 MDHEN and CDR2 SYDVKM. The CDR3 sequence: CASSITRQPQHF. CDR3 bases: TGTGCCAGCAGTATCACGAGGCAGCCCCAGCATTTT.

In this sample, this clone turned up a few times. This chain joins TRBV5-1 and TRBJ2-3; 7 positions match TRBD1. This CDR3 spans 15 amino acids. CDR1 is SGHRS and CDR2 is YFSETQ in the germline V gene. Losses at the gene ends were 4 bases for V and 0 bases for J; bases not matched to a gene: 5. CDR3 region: CASSLRTGSTDTQYF. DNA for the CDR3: TGCGCCAGCAGCCTGCGGACAGGTAGCACAGATACGCAGTATTTT.

CDR3 loop: CASSAWGQDMETQYF. DNA of the CDR3: TGTGCCAGCAGCGCTTGGGGACAGGACATGGAGACCCAGTACTTC. The V call is TRBV2, the J call TRBJ2-5; TRBD1 matches at 8 bases. Germline V lookup: CDR1 SNHLY, CDR2 FYNNEI. The CDR3 is 15 amino acids. V trimming: 6 bases; J trimming: 5 bases; junction bases outside the gene matches: 11.

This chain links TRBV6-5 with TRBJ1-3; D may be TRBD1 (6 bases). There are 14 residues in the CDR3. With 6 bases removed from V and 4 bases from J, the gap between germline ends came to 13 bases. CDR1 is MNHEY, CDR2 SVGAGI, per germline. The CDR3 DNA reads TGTGCCAGCAGGGCCCCCAGGGGCGGAAACACCATATATTTT. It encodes CASRAPRGGNTIYF.

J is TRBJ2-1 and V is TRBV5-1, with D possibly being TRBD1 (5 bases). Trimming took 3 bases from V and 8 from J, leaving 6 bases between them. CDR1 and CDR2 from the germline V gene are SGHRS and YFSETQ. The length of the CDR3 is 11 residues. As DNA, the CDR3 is TGCGCCAGCAGCTCGACAGATGAGCAGTTCTTC. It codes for CASSSTDEQFF. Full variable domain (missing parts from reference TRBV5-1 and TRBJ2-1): KAGVTQTPRYLIKTRGQQVTLSCSPISGHRSVSWYQQTPGQGLQFLFEYFSETQRNKGNFPGRFSGRQFSNSRSEMNVSTLELGDSALYLCASSSTDEQFFGPGTRLTVL.

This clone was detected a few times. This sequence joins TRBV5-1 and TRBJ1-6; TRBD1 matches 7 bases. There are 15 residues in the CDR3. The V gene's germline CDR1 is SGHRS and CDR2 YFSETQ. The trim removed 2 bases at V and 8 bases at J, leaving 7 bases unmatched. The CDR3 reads CASSLGGGGYSPLHF. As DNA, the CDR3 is TGCGCCAGCAGCTTAGGAGGGGGCGGTTATTCACCCCTCCACTTT.

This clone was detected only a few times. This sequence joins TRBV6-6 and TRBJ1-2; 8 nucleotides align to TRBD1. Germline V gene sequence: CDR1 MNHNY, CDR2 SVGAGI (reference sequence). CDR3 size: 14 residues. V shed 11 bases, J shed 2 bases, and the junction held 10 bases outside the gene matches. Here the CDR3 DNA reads TGTGCCCAGGGGGCGCGTCATAACAACTATGGCTACACCTTC. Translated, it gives CAQGARHNNYGYTF.

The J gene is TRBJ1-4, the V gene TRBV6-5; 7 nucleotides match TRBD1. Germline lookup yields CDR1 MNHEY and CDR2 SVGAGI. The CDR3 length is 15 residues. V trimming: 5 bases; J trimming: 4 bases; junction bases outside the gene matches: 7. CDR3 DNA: TGTGCCAGCAGTCGGGACAGCGAAAATAATGAAAAACTGTTTTTT. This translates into CASSRDSENNEKLFF.

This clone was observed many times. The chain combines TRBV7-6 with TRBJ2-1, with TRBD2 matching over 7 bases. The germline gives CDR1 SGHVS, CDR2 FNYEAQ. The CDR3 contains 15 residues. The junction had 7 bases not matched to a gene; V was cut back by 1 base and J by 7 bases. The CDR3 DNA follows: TGTGCCAGCAGCTTAGTCCCGGGACTACTAAATGAGCAGTTCTTC. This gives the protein CASSLVPGLLNEQFF. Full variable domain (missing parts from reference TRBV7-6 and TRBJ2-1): GAGVSQSPRYKVTKRGQDVALRCDPISGHVSLYWYRQALGQGPEFLTYFNYEAQQDKSGLPNDRFSAERPEGSISTLTIQRTEQRDSAMYRCASSLVPGLLNEQFFGPGTRLTVL.

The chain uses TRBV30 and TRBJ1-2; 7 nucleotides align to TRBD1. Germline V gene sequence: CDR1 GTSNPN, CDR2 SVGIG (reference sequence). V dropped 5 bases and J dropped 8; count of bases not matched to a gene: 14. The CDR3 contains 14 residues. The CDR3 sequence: CAWEIGGKVKGYTF. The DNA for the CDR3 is TGTGCCTGGGAGATAGGGGGCAAAGTGAAGGGCTACACCTTC.

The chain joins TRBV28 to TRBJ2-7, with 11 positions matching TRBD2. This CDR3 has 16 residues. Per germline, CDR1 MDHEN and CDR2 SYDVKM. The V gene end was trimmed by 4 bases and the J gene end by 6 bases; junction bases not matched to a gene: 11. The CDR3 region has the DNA TGTGCCAGCAGTTATTGGCTAGCGGGGGGTGACGTCGAGCAGTACTTC. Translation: CASSYWLAGGDVEQYF.

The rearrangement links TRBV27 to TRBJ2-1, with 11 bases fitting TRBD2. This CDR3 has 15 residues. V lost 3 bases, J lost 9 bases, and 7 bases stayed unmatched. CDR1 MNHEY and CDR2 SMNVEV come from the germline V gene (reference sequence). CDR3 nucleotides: TGTGCCAGCAGTTTGATAGCGGGGGGGCCGGGTGAGCAGTTCTTC. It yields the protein CASSLIAGGPGEQFF.

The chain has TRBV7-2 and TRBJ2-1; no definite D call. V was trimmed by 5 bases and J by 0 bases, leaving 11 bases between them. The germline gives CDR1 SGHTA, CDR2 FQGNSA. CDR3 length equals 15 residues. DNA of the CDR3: TGTGCCAGCAGCCCCACTCGGAGCTCCTACAATGAGCAGTTCTTC. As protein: CASSPTRSSYNEQFF.

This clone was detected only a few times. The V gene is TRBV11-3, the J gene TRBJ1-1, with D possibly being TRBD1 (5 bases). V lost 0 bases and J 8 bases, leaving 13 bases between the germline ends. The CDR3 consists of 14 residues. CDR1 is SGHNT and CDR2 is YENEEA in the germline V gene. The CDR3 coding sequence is TGTGCCAGCAGCTTAGATGGTCAGGGCCGCGAAGCTTTCTTT. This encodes CASSLDGQGREAFF.